The 13 T cell receptor beta chains given below trace back to one sample, sequenced in a study of T cells in Graves' hyperthyroidism and ophthalmopathy (dated by TCRdb to about 2019). The library was built by means of multiplex PCR. Instrument used: Illumina HiSeq 2000. TCR beta CDR3 regions were amplified from RNA transcripts. The first round of RT-PCR for the TCR CDR3 was performed with the HTBI primer set and the Qiagen OneStep RT-PCR kit. TCRdb's own reprocessing of the public reads used fastp at Q25 and MiXCR and kept productive beta chains. Each CDR3 protein gets just one entry, which takes the most common genes and DNA from the rows behind it. The sample records some 560,000 distinct CDR3 sequences, less than 20% of which are singletons. The ten top clones hold under 7.5% of the sample. The sequenced sample was blood. The receptors derive from a woman in her twenties or thirties with Graves' hyperthyroidism.

The chain is built from TRBV9 and TRBJ2-3; D is ambiguous. The germline V gene has CDR1 SGDLS and CDR2 YYNGEE. Trimming shortened V by 7 bases and J by 3 bases, and 9 bases separated the two germline ends. The CDR3 contains 12 residues. CDR3 DNA sequence: TGTGCCAGCGCCGCAGTGACAGATACGCAGTATTTT. Translating it yields CASAAVTDTQYF.

The table lists this clonotype with many counts. This sequence joins TRBV6-1 and TRBJ2-1, with 11 bases aligning to TRBD2. Germline CDR1 and CDR2: MNHNS and SASEGT. Germline trimming cut 7 bases from V and 4 bases from J; bases unmatched to any gene: 15. CDR3 size: 18 residues. CDR3 in amino acids: CASNSEGIAGGPYNEQFF. The CDR3 coding sequence is TGTGCCAGCAACTCTGAGGGCATAGCGGGAGGGCCTTACAATGAGCAGTTCTTC.

This clonotype was found many times. The chain has TRBV18 and TRBJ1-1; 10 bases map to TRBD1. This CDR3 is built from 16 residues. V shed 2 bases and J 0 bases; nucleotides not matched to a gene: 3. Looked up from germline, CDR1 is KGHSH and CDR2 is LQKENI. The CDR3 DNA sequence: TGTGCCAGCTCACCAAGGACAGGGGGGTTGAACACTGAAGCTTTCTTT. Translating gives CASSPRTGGLNTEAFF.

This clonotype was counted between two and nine times. The chain is built from TRBV3-2 and TRBJ2-2. TRBV3-2 is annotated as a pseudogene. The CDR3 totals 15 residues. CDR3 in amino acids: CASSLHQDRTGELFF. The CDR3 bases are TGTGCCAGCAGCCTCCACCAGGACCGAACCGGGGAGCTGTTTTTT.

This clonotype was counted a few times. CDR3 residues: CASSSGDWENQPQHF. Here the CDR3 DNA reads TGTGCCAGCAGCTCCGGTGACTGGGAGAATCAGCCCCAGCATTTT. The rearrangement joins TRBV7-2 to TRBJ1-5; unclear D gene. The CDR3 is 15 amino acids. With 4 bases removed from V and 4 bases from J, the gap between germline ends came to 14 bases. Germline V gene data show CDR1 as SGHTA and CDR2 as FQGNSA. Full variable domain (remainder filled in from reference TRBV7-2 and TRBJ1-5): GAGVSQSPSNKVTEKGKDVELRCDPISGHTALYWYRQSLGQGLEFLIYFQGNSAPDKSGLPSDRFSAERTGGSVSTLTIQRTQQEDSAVYLCASSSGDWENQPQHFGDGTRLSIL.

This chain uses TRBV30 with TRBJ2-2; D uncertain. The CDR3 totals 16 residues. Trimming took off 5 bases at V and 0 bases at J, with 16 bases between the two ends. Germline CDR1 reads GTSNPN; CDR2 reads SVGIG (reference sequence). Here the CDR3 reads CAWGKRLLANTGELFF. CDR3 in DNA: TGTGCCTGGGGGAAGAGACTTCTCGCGAACACCGGGGAGCTGTTTTTT.

This clonotype appeared a few times. One end of the junction fails to match germline, which may point to a read error. The V call is TRBV18, the J call TRBJ1-1; 8 nucleotides align to TRBD1. The CDR3 sequence is 14 residues long. Germline CDR1 is KGHSH and CDR2 is LQKENI. In DNA, the CDR3 is TGTGCCAGCTCACAGGGACAGGAGAACACTGAAGCTCTCTTT. It yields the protein CASSQGQENTEALF.

This clonotype showed up just a few times. At one end the junction does not follow the germline gene, possibly because of a read error. The V call is TRBV5-1, the J call TRBJ1-3; D not resolved. The CDR3 contains 14 residues. Germline V gene lookup returns CDR1 SGHRS and CDR2 YFSETQ. DNA for the CDR3: TGTGCCAGCAGCCTGGCCGGGACTGGAAACACCATATATTTT. It yields the protein CASSLAGTGNTIYF.

This clonotype occurred many times. The chain has TRBV11-2 and TRBJ2-1; the D is unclear. Per the germline V gene, CDR1 is SGHAT and CDR2 is FQNNGV. There are 15 residues in the CDR3. V was cut by 5 bases and J by 0 bases, with 11 bases left in between. The CDR3 reads CASSRDWSSYNEQFF. The CDR3 region has the DNA TGTGCCAGCAGCCGCGACTGGAGCTCCTACAATGAGCAGTTCTTC.

The rearrangement links TRBV6-1 to TRBJ2-1; 11 nucleotides line up with TRBD2. The V gene's germline CDR1 is MNHNS and CDR2 SASEGT. The CDR3 runs 15 residues. The junction had 4 bases not matched to a gene; V was cut back by 6 bases and J by 3 bases. CDR3: CASRQLAGDYNEQFF. CDR3 bases: TGTGCCAGCAGACAACTAGCGGGAGACTACAATGAGCAGTTCTTC.

This clonotype has a handful of counts. V usage is TRBV20-1 and J usage is TRBJ2-1, with D perhaps TRBD1 (8 bases). The CDR3 has 13 amino acids. The V end lost 6 bases, the J end lost 10 bases, and 19 bases lay between the germline ends. Germline-derived CDR1 and CDR2 are DFQATT and SNEGSKA (reference sequence). The CDR3, as DNA: TGCAGTGCCAGACTACACAGGGGGGGAGAGCAGTTCTTC. Its protein is CSARLHRGGEQFF.

The sample holds a few counts of this clonotype. The chain has TRBV6-2 or TRBV6-3 and TRBJ2-1, with D perhaps given as TRBD1 or TRBD2 (5 bases each). The CDR3 extends over 14 amino acids. V was shortened by 6 bases and J by 7 bases, with 16 bases between the two germline ends. Germline V gene data show CDR1 as MNHEY and CDR2 as SVGEGT. In nucleotides, the CDR3 is TGTGCCAGCAGAAAGGGGACCCCCGTGAATGAGCAGTTCTTC. This encodes CASRKGTPVNEQFF.

This clonotype was counted at least ten times. The V gene is TRBV18, the J gene TRBJ1-5; D gene unclear. The CDR3 loop spans 13 amino acids. Germline loops: CDR1 KGHSH, CDR2 LQKENI. With 4 bases removed from V and 3 bases from J, the gap between germline ends came to 7 bases. The CDR3 region is CASSQGYNQPQHF. The CDR3, as DNA: TGTGCCAGCTCACAGGGCTACAATCAGCCCCAGCATTTT.